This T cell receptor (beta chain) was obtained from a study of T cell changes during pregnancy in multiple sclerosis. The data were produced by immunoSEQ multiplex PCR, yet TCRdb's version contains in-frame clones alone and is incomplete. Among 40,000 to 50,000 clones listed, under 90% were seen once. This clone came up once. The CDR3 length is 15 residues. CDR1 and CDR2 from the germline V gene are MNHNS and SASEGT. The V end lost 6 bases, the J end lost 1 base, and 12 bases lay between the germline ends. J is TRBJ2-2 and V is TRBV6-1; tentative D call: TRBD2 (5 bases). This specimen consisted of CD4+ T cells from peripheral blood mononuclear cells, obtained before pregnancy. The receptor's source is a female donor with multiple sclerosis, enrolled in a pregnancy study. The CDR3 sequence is CASRRELMNTGELFF. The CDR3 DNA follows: TGTGCCAGCAGGAGGGAACTCATGAACACCGGGGAGCTGTTTTTT.